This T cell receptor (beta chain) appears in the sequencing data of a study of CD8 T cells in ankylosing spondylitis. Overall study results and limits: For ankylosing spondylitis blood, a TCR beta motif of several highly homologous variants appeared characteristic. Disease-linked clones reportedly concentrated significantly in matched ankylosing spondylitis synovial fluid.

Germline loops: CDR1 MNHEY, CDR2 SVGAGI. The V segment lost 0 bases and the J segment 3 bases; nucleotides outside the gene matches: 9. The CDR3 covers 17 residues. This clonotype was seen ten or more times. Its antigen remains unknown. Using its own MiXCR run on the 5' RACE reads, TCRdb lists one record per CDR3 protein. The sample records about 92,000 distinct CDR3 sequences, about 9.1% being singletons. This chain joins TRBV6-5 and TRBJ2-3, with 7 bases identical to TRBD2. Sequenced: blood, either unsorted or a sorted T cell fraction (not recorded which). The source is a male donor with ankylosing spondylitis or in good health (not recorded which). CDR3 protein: CASSYSIGRGSTDTQYF. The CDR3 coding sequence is TGTGCCAGCAGTTACTCAATTGGGCGGGGGTCTACAGATACGCAGTATTTT.